This TCR beta chain was documented in a study of monozygotic twins with cystic fibrosis. Study-wide context: Approximately 3 micrograms of fragmented DNA underwent around 14 PCR cycles for library preparation.

Per germline, CDR1 MNHEY and CDR2 SVGAGI. CDR3 size: 13 residues. The germline V and J ends were trimmed by 6 bases and 7 bases, with 12 bases remaining between them. Worth noting for this clone: What it binds is not known.

The assay was immunoSEQ multiplex PCR, and TCRdb's table has in-frame clones only and misses some. This sample has under 30,000 clones, with just over 90% found just once. Study results and caveats: Monozygotic CF twins shared more identical nucleotide clonotypes than unrelated patients. Median Simpson clonality of roughly 0.01 suggested naive T cells predominated. Co-twins had the most similar V usage for 13 of 16 pairs, J for 8.

The clonotype was recovered from a girl aged 2 to 9 with cystic fibrosis. The specimen sequenced was blood. The rearrangement joins TRBV6-5 to TRBJ1-4; D unresolved. Here the CDR3 reads CASRVSVFEKLFF. CDR3 coding DNA: TGTGCCAGCAGGGTCTCGGTGTTTGAAAAACTGTTTTTT.